These 14 T cell receptor beta chains were sequenced from one sample in a study of blood T cell repertoires in COVID-19. Some clones are missing from TCRdb's copy, which holds only in-frame ones; the method was immunoSEQ multiplex PCR. The table has under 200,000 clones, roughly 84% seen once. The sequenced sample was peripheral blood. These receptors all stem from a man in his late teens or twenties with active or convalescent COVID-19.

This chain links TRBV28 with TRBJ2-1; 9 bases are a match to TRBD2. V was pared by 7 bases and J by 8 bases, with 9 bases of the junction left unmatched. In germline, CDR1 is MDHEN, CDR2 SYDVKM. This CDR3 contains 14 residues. CDR3 region: CASMGTSRSDEQFF. CDR3 sequence (DNA): TGTGCCAGCATGGGGACTAGCCGTTCAGATGAGCAGTTCTTC.

The chain has TRBV2 and TRBJ2-2; 9 positions match TRBD1. J gave up 4 bases and V 7 bases, and 4 bases lay outside the gene matches. Germline V CDR1 and CDR2: SNHLY, FYNNEI. The CDR3 spans 14 residues. CDR3 nucleotide sequence: TGTGCCAGCACGGGACAGGGAAGCACCGGGGAGCTGTTTTTT. The encoded protein is CASTGQGSTGELFF.

This sequence joins TRBV28 and TRBJ2-1, with D perhaps TRBD1 (5 bases). From germline, CDR1 is MDHEN and CDR2 SYDVKM. V was clipped by 1 base and J by 2 bases, with 15 bases between them. The CDR3 sequence is 17 residues long. The CDR3 is CASSLYPGVGPYNEQFF. Written as DNA, the CDR3 is TGTGCCAGCAGTTTATACCCCGGAGTGGGGCCCTACAATGAGCAGTTCTTC.

V gene TRBV28 combines with J gene TRBJ2-7; a possible D gene is TRBD1 (6 bases). CDR3 length: 14 residues. Deletions cut 3 bases from V and 0 bases from J, with 9 bases between. Germline CDR1 MDHEN, CDR2 SYDVKM. CDR3 DNA sequence: TGTGCCAGCAGTTTTTCAGGGGTCTCCTACGAGCAGTACTTC. Protein product: CASSFSGVSYEQYF. The variable domain in full, completed from reference TRBV28 and TRBJ2-7, reads DVKVTQSSRYLVKRTGEKVFLECVQDMDHENMFWYRQDPGLGLRLIYFSYDVKMKEKGDIPEGYSVSREKKERFSLILESASTNQTSMYLCASSFSGVSYEQYFGPGTRLTVT.

This rearrangement joins TRBV19 to TRBJ1-5, with a tentative D call TRBD1 (6 bases). This CDR3 has 12 residues. Trimming took off 5 bases at V and 11 bases at J, with 13 bases between the two ends. Germline assignment: CDR1 LNHDA and CDR2 SQIVND (reference sequence). CDR3 in amino acids: CASSLQGLAQHF. CDR3 nucleotides: TGTGCCAGTAGTCTACAGGGTTTGGCCCAGCATTTT.

CDR3 sequence (DNA): TGTGCCAGTAGTCTCGGACAGGGAAATCAGCCCCAGCATTTT. This translates into CASSLGQGNQPQHF. The chain recombines TRBV19 with TRBJ1-5; the match to TRBD1 covers 8 bases. Germline V gene lookup returns CDR1 LNHDA and CDR2 SQIVND (reference sequence). There are 14 residues in the CDR3. The ends lost 5 bases at V and 4 bases at J; junction bases unmatched: 4.

The V call is TRBV24-1, the J call TRBJ2-1; 14 positions match TRBD2. The trim removed 3 bases at V and 8 bases at J, leaving 8 bases unmatched. Germline loops: CDR1 KGHDR, CDR2 SFDVKD. The CDR3 consists of 17 residues. CDR3 sequence reads: CATSDIGLAGGRDEQFF. The CDR3, as DNA: TGTGCCACCAGTGATATAGGACTAGCGGGAGGAAGGGATGAGCAGTTCTTC.

The chain links TRBV5-1 to TRBJ2-3; D may be TRBD2 (6 bases). The germline V gene has CDR1 SGHRS and CDR2 YFSETQ. Trimming took 5 bases from V and 0 from J, leaving 16 bases between them. The CDR3 loop spans 16 amino acids. Here the CDR3 reads CASRIQPGTSTDTQYF. The CDR3 DNA reads TGCGCCAGCAGGATTCAGCCGGGGACTAGCACAGATACGCAGTATTTT.

The chain has TRBV6-5 and TRBJ2-7, with D perhaps TRBD2 (6 bases). The CDR3 runs to 15 residues. Germline V CDR1 and CDR2: MNHEY, SVGAGI. V dropped 2 bases and J dropped 3 bases, with 14 bases sitting between them. The CDR3 loop is CASSYDGSLVYEQYF. CDR3 in DNA: TGTGCCAGCAGTTACGACGGGAGTTTGGTCTACGAGCAGTACTTC.

This chain uses TRBV15 with TRBJ1-1; D gene uncertain. This CDR3 spans 13 amino acids. Trimming left V 0 bases short and J 7 bases short, with 9 bases between. Germline lookup yields CDR1 LNHNV and CDR2 YYDKDF (reference sequence). CDR3 coding DNA: TGTGCCACCAGCAGAGAACTGAGAGTTGAAGCTTTCTTT. Encoded protein: CATSRELRVEAFF.

This rearrangement joins TRBV5-4 to TRBJ2-7; weak D call: TRBD2 (6 bases). This CDR3 region has 14 residues. Trimming shortened V by 3 bases and J by 6 bases, and 16 bases separated the two germline ends. From germline, CDR1 is SGHNT and CDR2 YYREEE (reference sequence). The CDR3 DNA sequence: TGTGCCAGCAGCTCGTGGGCGGGAAAGGGCGAGCAGTACTTC. This sequence encodes CASSSWAGKGEQYF.

The chain recombines TRBV19 with TRBJ1-5, with D perhaps matching TRBD1 (5 bases). The CDR3 extends over 13 amino acids. V lost 7 bases and J 5 bases, leaving 12 bases between the germline ends. Germline CDR1 is LNHDA and CDR2 is SQIVND (reference sequence). The CDR3 spells CASNGGGYQPQHF. The DNA for the CDR3 is TGTGCCAGTAATGGGGGAGGGTATCAGCCCCAGCATTTT.

This chain uses TRBV7-9 with TRBJ1-1, with a weak D call TRBD1 (5 bases). Trimming cost V 0 bases and J 6 bases, with 11 bases left between them. The germline CDR1 and CDR2 sequences are SEHNR and FQNEAQ (reference sequence). This CDR3 has 14 residues. The CDR3 region is CASSLAIGRAEAFF. CDR3 sequence (DNA): TGTGCCAGCAGCTTAGCGATCGGCAGGGCTGAAGCTTTCTTT.

The CDR3, as DNA: TGTGCCAGCAGCGCATACTTTGGACAGGGTGTTGGCTACACCTTC. Translating it yields CASSAYFGQGVGYTF. J is TRBJ1-2 and V is TRBV11-1; 8 nucleotides line up with TRBD1. J lost 7 bases, V lost 5 bases, and 12 bases had no gene match. The CDR3 consists of 15 residues. CDR1 is SGHAT, CDR2 FQDESV, per germline (reference sequence).